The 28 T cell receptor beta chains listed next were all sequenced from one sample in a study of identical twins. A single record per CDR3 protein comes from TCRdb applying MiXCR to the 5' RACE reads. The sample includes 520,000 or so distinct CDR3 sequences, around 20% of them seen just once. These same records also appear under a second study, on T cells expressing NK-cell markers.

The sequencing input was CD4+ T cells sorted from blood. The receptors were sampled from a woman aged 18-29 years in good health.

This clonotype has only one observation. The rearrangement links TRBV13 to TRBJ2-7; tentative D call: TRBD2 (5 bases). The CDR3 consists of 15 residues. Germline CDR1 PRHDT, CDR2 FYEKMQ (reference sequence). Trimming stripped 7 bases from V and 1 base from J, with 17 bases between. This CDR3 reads CASTRRRSGSYEQYF. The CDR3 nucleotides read TGTGCCAGCACCCGAAGGCGTTCGGGATCCTACGAGCAGTACTTC.

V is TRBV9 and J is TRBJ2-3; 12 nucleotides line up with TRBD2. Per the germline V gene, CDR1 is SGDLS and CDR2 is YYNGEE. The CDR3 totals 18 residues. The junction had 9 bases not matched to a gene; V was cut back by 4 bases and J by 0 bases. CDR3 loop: CASSPLGLAGTSTDTQYF. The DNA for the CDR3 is TGTGCCAGCAGCCCCCTGGGACTAGCGGGCACTAGCACAGATACGCAGTATTTT.

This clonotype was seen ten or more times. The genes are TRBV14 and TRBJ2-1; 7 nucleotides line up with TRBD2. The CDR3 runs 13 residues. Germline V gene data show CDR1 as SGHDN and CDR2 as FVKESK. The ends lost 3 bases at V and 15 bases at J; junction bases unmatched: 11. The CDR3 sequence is CASSHPLAGWWFF. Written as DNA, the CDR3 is TGTGCCAGCAGCCACCCCTTAGCGGGCTGGTGGTTCTTC.

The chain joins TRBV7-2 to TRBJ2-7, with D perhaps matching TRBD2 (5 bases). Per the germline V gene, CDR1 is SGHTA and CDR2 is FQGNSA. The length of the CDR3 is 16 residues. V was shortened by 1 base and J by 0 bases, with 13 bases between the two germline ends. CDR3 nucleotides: TGTGCCAGCAGCTTAGGTCCAGCGGCGAGCTCCTACGAGCAGTACTTC. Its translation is CASSLGPAASSYEQYF.

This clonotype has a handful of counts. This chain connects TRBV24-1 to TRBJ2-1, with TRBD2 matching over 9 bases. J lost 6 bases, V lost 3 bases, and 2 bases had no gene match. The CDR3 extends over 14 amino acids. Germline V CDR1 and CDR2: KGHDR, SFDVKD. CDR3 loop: CATSDSGGSNEQFF. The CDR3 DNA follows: TGTGCCACCAGTGATAGCGGGGGGAGCAATGAGCAGTTCTTC.

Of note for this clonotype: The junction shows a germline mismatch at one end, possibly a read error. CDR3 amino acids: CASRLGLAGVNEQFF. CDR3 coding DNA: TGTGCCAGCAGGTTGGGACTAGCGGGAGTCAATGAGCAGTTCTTC. The chain carries TRBV5-5 and TRBJ2-1, with 14 bases matching TRBD2. This CDR3 has 15 residues. Germline lookup yields CDR1 SGHKS and CDR2 YYEKEE (reference sequence).

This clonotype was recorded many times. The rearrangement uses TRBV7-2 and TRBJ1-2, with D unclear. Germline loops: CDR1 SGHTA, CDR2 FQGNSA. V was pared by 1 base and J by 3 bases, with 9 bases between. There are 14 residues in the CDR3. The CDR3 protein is CASSLGHTDYGYTF. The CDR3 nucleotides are TGTGCCAGCAGCTTAGGACATACAGACTATGGCTACACCTTC.

CDR3 DNA: TGTGCCAGCAGCCCCCTAGCGGGAGGGCAATTTACCAAAGATACGCAGTATTTT. Its translation: CASSPLAGGQFTKDTQYF. The gene calls are TRBV9 and TRBJ2-3, with 12 bases that match TRBD2. This CDR3 comprises 18 residues. The germline gives CDR1 SGDLS, CDR2 YYNGEE. The junction had 14 bases not matched to a gene; V was cut back by 4 bases and J by 5 bases.

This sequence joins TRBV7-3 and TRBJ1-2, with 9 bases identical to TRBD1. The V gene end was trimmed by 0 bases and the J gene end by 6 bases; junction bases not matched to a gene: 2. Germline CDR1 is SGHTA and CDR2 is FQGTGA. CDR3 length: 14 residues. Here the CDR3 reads CASSLTGQGDGYTF. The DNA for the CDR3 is TGTGCCAGCAGCTTAACGGGACAGGGAGATGGCTACACCTTC.

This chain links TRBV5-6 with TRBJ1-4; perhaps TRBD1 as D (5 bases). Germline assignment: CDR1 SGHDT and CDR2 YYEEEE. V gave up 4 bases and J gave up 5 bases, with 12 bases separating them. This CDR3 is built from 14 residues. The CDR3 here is CASSKGRVNEKLFF. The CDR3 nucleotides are TGTGCCAGCAGCAAGGGACGGGTAAATGAAAAACTGTTTTTT.

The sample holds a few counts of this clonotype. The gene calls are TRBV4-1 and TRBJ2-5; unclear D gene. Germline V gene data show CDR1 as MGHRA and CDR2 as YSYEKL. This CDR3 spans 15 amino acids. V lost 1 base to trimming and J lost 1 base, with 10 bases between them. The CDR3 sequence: CASSQGWRTQETQYF. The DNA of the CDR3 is TGCGCCAGCAGCCAAGGGTGGCGGACCCAAGAGACCCAGTACTTC.

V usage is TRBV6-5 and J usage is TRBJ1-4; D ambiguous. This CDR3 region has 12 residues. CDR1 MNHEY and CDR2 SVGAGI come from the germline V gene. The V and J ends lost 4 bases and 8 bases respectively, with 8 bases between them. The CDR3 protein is CASSSPPEKLFF. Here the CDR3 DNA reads TGTGCCAGCAGTTCCCCGCCCGAAAAACTGTTTTTT.

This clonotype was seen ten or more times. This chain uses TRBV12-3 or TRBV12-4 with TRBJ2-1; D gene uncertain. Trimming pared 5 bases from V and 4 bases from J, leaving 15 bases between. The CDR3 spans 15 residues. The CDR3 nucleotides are TGTGCCAGCAGTCCGACGGATCAAGGATACAATGAGCAGTTCTTC. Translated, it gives CASSPTDQGYNEQFF.

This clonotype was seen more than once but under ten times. CDR3 region: CSAFHHPTSGGSYQETQYF. Written as DNA, the CDR3 is TGCAGTGCTTTCCACCACCCGACTAGCGGGGGCTCGTACCAAGAGACCCAGTACTTC. The rearrangement joins TRBV20-1 to TRBJ2-5; TRBD2 agrees at 12 bases. V shed 5 bases and J 0 bases; nucleotides not matched to a gene: 16. This CDR3 comprises 19 residues. Germline CDR1 and CDR2: DFQATT and SNEGSKA (reference sequence).

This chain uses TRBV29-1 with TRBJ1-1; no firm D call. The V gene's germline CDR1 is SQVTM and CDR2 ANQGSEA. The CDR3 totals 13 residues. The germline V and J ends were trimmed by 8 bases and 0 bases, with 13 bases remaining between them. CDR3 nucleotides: TGCAGCTCTGAAGTTGTTCTGAACACTGAAGCTTTCTTT. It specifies CSSEVVLNTEAFF.

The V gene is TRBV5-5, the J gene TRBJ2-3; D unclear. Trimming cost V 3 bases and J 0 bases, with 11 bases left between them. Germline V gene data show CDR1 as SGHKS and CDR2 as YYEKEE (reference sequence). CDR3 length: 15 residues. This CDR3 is CASSSRVTSTDTQYF. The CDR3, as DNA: TGTGCCAGCAGCTCTCGGGTAACTAGCACAGATACGCAGTATTTT.

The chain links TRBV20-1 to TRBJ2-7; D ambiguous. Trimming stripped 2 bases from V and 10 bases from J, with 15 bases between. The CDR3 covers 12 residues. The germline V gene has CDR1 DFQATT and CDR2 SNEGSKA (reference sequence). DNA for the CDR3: TGCAGTGCTAGAAAGGACGGCGACGCTCAGTACTTC. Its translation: CSARKDGDAQYF.

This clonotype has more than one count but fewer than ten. The DNA of the CDR3 is TGTGCCAGCAGACCGACGGGAGCCTACGAGCAGTACTTC. This sequence encodes CASRPTGAYEQYF. The genes are TRBV2 and TRBJ2-7; TRBD2 might be the D (6 bases). Trimming cost V 6 bases and J 2 bases, with 11 bases left between them. The CDR3 is 13 residues long. Germline CDR1 is SNHLY and CDR2 is FYNNEI. Full variable domain (remainder filled in from reference TRBV2 and TRBJ2-7): EPEVTQTPSHQVTQMGQEVILRCVPISNHLYFYWYRQILGQKVEFLVSFYNNEISEKSEIFDDQFSVERPDGSNFTLKIRSTKLEDSAMYFCASRPTGAYEQYFGPGTRLTVT.

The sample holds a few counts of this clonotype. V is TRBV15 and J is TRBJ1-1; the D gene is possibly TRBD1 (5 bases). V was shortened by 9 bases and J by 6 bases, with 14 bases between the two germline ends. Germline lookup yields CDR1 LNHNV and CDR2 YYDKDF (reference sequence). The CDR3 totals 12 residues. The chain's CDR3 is CATSQGRAEAFF. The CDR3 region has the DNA TGTGCCACTAGCCAGGGTCGTGCTGAAGCTTTCTTT.

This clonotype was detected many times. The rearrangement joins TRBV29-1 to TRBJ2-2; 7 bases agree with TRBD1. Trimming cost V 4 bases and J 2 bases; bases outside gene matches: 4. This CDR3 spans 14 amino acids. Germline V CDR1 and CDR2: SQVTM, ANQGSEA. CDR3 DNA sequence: TGCAGCGTTGGGAACAGGGGTAACACCGGGGAGCTGTTTTTT. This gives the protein CSVGNRGNTGELFF.

The CDR3 here is CSAITGILQETQYF. In DNA, the CDR3 is TGCAGTGCTATTACAGGAATACTCCAAGAGACCCAGTACTTC. The chain is built from TRBV20-1 and TRBJ2-5; D is perhaps TRBD1 (5 bases). Trimming removed 4 bases at V and 1 base at J, with 13 bases between. In germline, CDR1 is DFQATT, CDR2 SNEGSKA (reference sequence). The CDR3 is made up of 14 amino acids.

The CDR3 sequence is CSASDRSSQPQHF. For the CDR3, the DNA is TGCAGTGCTTCCGACCGCTCGAGTCAGCCCCAGCATTTT. J is TRBJ1-5 and V is TRBV20-1; unclear D gene. The CDR3 contains 13 residues. V lost 5 bases and J 6 bases, leaving 14 bases between the germline ends. The germline V gene encodes CDR1 DFQATT and CDR2 SNEGSKA (reference sequence).

CDR3 sequence: CSATLAANEQFF. The CDR3 bases are TGCAGTGCTACTCTAGCAGCCAATGAGCAGTTCTTC. The genes are TRBV20-1 and TRBJ2-1, with D tentatively TRBD2 (5 bases). Germline CDR1 is DFQATT and CDR2 is SNEGSKA (reference sequence). This CDR3 has 12 residues. Trimming removed 4 bases at V and 6 bases at J, with 10 bases between.

This CDR3 is CASSVDPSGTYNEQFF. The DNA for the CDR3 is TGTGCCAGCAGCGTAGACCCTAGCGGGACCTACAATGAGCAGTTCTTC. The V and J genes are TRBV9 and TRBJ2-1; 9 positions match TRBD2. V was clipped by 0 bases and J by 2 bases; unmatched bases: 3. The CDR3 has 16 residues. CDR1 and CDR2 (germline): SGDLS, YYNGEE. The full variable domain, completed using reference TRBV9 and TRBJ2-1, is DSGVTQTPKHLITATGQRVTLRCSPRSGDLSVYWYQQSLDQGLQFLIQYYNGEERAKGNILERFSAQQFPDLHSELNLSSLELGDSALYFCASSVDPSGTYNEQFFGPGTRLTVL.

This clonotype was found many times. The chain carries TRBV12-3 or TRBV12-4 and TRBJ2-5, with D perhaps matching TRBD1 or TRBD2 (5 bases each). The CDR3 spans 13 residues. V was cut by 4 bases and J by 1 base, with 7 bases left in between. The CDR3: CASSWGTQETQYF. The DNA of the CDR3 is TGTGCCAGCAGTTGGGGGACCCAAGAGACCCAGTACTTC.

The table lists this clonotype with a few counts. The CDR3 DNA sequence: TGCAGTGCTAGTTTACTAGCGGGGGGTGAAGATACGCAGTATTTT. Translated: CSASLLAGGEDTQYF. The rearrangement uses TRBV20-1 and TRBJ2-3, with TRBD2 matching over 12 bases. Trimming took 3 bases from V and 5 from J; bases not matched to a gene: 6. In germline, CDR1 is DFQATT, CDR2 SNEGSKA (reference sequence). The CDR3 has 15 residues.

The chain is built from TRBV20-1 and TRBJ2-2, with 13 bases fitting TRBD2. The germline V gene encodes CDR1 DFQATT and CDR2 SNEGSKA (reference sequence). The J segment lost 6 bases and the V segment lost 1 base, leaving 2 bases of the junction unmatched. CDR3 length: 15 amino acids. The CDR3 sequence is CSARVGTSGAGELFF. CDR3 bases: TGCAGTGCTAGAGTTGGGACTAGCGGGGCCGGGGAGCTGTTTTTT.

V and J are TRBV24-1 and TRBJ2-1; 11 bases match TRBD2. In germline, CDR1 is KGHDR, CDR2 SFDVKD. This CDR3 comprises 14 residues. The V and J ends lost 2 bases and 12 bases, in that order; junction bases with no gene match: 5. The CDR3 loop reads CATSDYSGGAGQFF. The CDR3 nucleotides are TGTGCCACCAGTGATTATAGCGGGGGGGCCGGGCAGTTCTTC.